This T cell receptor (beta chain) was identified during a study of blood T cell repertoires in COVID-19. Sequencing used immunoSEQ multiplex PCR; TCRdb keeps in-frame clones, though not all of them. The sample has 110,000 to 150,000 clones; 86% are singletons. The CDR3 runs 15 residues. Looked up from germline, CDR1 is SGHTA and CDR2 is FQGNSA. The V end lost 5 bases, the J end lost 9 bases, and 20 bases lay between the germline ends. This TCR was recovered from a man in his fifties who had recovered from COVID-19. V and J are TRBV7-2 and TRBJ1-5; TRBD1 is a possible D gene (5 bases). Sequencing was done on a sample of PBMCs or T cells enriched from blood (not recorded which). The CDR3 here is CASSQLPGGGPPQHF. CDR3 bases: TGTGCCAGCAGCCAACTCCCCGGGGGGGGTCCGCCCCAGCATTTT.